This T cell receptor (beta chain) came from a study of CD8 T cells in Susac syndrome. RNA in amounts of roughly 0.5 to 1 ug was reverse transcribed with random hexamers. Using its own MiXCR run on the immunoSEQ multiplex PCR reads, TCRdb lists one record per CDR3 protein. The data show about 210,000 distinct CDR3 sequences, approximately 94% seen once. Trimming shortened V by 3 bases and J by 4 bases, and 9 bases separated the two germline ends. CDR1 and CDR2 from the germline V gene are LGHDT and YNNKEL (reference sequence). This CDR3 has 13 amino acids. The sequenced material came from CD4+ T cells from PBMCs. The chain couples TRBV3-1 to TRBJ1-2, with D possibly matching TRBD1 (5 bases). This clonotype was sampled from a human donor with Susac syndrome. The CDR3 DNA sequence: TGTGCCAGCAGCCAGACAGAAACCTATGGCTACACCTTC. It yields the protein CASSQTETYGYTF.